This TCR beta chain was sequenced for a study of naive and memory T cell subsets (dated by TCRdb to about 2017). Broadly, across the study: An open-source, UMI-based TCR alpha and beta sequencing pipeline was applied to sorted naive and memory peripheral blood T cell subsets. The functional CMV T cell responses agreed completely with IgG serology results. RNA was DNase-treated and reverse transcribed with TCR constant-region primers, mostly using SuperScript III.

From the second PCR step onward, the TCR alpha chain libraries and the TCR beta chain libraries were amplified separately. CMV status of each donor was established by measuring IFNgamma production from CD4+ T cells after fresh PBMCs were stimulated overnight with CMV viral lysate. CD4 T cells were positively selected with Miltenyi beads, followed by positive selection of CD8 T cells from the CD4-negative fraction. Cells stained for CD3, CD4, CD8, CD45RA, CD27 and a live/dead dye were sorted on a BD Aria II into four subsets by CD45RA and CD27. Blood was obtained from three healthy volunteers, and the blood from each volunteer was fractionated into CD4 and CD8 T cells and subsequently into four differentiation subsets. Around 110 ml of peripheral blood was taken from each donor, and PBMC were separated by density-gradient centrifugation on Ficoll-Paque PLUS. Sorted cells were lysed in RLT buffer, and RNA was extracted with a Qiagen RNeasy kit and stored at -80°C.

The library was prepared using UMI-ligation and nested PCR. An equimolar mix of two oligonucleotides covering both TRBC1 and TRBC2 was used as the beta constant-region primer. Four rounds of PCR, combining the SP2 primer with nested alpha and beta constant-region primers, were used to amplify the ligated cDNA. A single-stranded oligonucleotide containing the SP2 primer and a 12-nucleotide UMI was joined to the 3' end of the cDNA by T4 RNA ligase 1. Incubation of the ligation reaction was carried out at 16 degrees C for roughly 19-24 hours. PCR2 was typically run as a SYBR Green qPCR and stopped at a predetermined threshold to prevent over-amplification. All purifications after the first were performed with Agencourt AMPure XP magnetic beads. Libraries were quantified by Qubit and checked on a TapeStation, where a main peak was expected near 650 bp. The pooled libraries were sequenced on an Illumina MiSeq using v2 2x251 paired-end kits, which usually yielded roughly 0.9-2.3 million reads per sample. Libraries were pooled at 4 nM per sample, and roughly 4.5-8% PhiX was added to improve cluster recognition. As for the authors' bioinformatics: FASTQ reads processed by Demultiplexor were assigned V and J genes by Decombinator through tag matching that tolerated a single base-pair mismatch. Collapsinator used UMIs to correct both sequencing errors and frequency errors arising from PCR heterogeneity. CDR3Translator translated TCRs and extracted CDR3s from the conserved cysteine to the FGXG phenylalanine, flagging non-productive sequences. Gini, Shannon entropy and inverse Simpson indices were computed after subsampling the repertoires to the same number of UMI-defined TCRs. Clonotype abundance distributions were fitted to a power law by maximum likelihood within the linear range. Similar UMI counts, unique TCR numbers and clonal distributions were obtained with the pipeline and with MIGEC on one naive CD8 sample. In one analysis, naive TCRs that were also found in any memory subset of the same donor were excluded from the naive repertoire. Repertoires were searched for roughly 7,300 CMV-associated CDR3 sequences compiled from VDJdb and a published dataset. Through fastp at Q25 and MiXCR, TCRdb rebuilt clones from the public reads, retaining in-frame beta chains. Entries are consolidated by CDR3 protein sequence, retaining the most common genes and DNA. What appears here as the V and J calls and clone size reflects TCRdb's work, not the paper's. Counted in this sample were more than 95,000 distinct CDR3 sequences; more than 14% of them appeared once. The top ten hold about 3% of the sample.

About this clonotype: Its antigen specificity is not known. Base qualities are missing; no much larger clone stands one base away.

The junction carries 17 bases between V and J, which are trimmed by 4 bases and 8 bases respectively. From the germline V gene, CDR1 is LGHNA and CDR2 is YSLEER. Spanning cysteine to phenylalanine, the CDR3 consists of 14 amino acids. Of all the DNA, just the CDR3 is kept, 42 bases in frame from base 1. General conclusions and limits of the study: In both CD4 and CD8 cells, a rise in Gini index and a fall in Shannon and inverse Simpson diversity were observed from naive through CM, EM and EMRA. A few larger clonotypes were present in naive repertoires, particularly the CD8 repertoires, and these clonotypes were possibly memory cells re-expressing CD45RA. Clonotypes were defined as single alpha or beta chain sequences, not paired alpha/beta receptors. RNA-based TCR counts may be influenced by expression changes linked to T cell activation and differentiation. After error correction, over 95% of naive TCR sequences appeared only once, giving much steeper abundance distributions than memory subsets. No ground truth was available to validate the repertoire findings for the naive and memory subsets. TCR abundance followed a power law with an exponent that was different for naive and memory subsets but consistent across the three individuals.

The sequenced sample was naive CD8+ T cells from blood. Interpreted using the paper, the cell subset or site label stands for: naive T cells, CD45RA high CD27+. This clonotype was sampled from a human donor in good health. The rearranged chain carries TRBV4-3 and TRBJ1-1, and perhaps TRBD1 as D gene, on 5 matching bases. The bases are TGCGCCAGCAGCCCAAGGGGTGGCAGCCCAGAAGCTTTCTTT. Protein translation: CASSPRGGSPEAFF.